One and the same sample provided the 15 T cell receptor beta chains below, sequenced in a study of blood T cells in healthy people across ages. Primed by a sample-barcoded 5' primer and a J-beta primer mix, a second PCR proceeded for about 6 to 12 cycles. Via MiXCR, TCRdb re-called the 5' RACE reads, giving one row per CDR3 protein. This table holds about 1.7 million distinct CDR3 sequences, 28% found once. The sequenced sample was blood. The receptors come from a woman in her twenties or thirties in good health.

This clonotype was found many times. The chain couples TRBV10-1 to TRBJ1-2; 12 bases align to TRBD1. The CDR3 extends over 15 amino acids. CDR1 is WNHNN and CDR2 is SYGVQD in the germline V gene (reference sequence). Trimming took 4 bases from V and 5 from J; bases not matched to a gene: 5. CDR3 in amino acids: CASSGGTGGFYGYTF. CDR3 nucleotide sequence: TGCGCCAGCAGTGGCGGGACAGGGGGCTTTTATGGCTACACCTTC.

The chain joins TRBV5-4 to TRBJ2-7; D not certain. In germline, CDR1 is SGHNT, CDR2 YYREEE (reference sequence). This CDR3 has 11 amino acids. Trimming took 2 bases from V and 9 from J, leaving 9 bases between them. The CDR3 sequence is CASSFGSMQYF. DNA for the CDR3: TGTGCCAGCAGCTTCGGCTCGATGCAGTACTTC.

This clonotype was recorded many times. V is TRBV10-3 and J is TRBJ2-7, with 8 bases that match TRBD1. The CDR3 extends over 14 amino acids. Germline V gene lookup returns CDR1 ENHRY and CDR2 SYGVKD. V shed 8 bases, J shed 5 bases, and the junction held 11 bases outside the gene matches. Here the CDR3 reads CAIGLGTGPHEQYF. The CDR3, as DNA: TGTGCCATCGGACTCGGGACAGGCCCCCACGAGCAGTACTTC.

V is TRBV10-3 and J is TRBJ2-1; possible D gene TRBD2, 5 bases. Per the germline V gene, CDR1 is ENHRY and CDR2 is SYGVKD. The V end lost 4 bases, the J end lost 9 bases, and 13 bases lay between the germline ends. The CDR3 length is 13 residues. The CDR3 sequence: CAISGVSAGEQFF. CDR3 in DNA: TGTGCCATCAGTGGGGTTAGCGCAGGTGAGCAGTTCTTC.

As regards this clonotype: One end of the junction is discordant with germline, which a read error may explain. The chain uses TRBV5-5 and TRBJ2-3, with 10 bases identical to TRBD2. The CDR3 spans 16 residues. The germline V gene has CDR1 SGHKS and CDR2 YYEKEE (reference sequence). The CDR3 DNA is TGTGCCAGCAGCTCCCAACTAGCGGGGCCGACAGATGCGCAGTATTTT. Its protein is CASSSQLAGPTDAQYF.

At least ten counts were recorded for this clonotype. This chain connects TRBV2 to TRBJ2-7, with D tentatively TRBD1 (5 bases). The germline CDR1 and CDR2 sequences are SNHLY and FYNNEI. V lost 4 bases to trimming and J lost 0 bases, with 10 bases between them. The CDR3 runs 14 residues. Here the CDR3 reads CASSGAQGSYEQYF. As DNA, the CDR3 is TGTGCCAGCAGTGGAGCCCAGGGCTCCTACGAGCAGTACTTC.

V is TRBV29-1 and J is TRBJ2-1; TRBD1 aligns across 8 bases. The CDR3 loop spans 12 amino acids. In germline, CDR1 is SQVTM, CDR2 ANQGSEA. Unmatched junction bases numbered 7, after V lost 6 bases and J lost 9 bases. Here the CDR3 reads CSVRTGLGEQFF. The CDR3 DNA is TGCAGCGTCAGGACAGGGCTAGGTGAGCAGTTCTTC.

This chain joins TRBV7-3 and TRBJ2-7; a weak D match, TRBD1 (6 bases). CDR1 is SGHTA and CDR2 is FQGTGA in the germline V gene. CDR3 size: 15 residues. Trimming shortened V by 1 base and J by 3 bases, and 13 bases separated the two germline ends. CDR3 residues: CASSLMGAPGYEQYF. The CDR3 region has the DNA TGTGCCAGCAGCTTAATGGGGGCGCCGGGCTACGAGCAGTACTTC.

The chain is built from TRBV20-1 and TRBJ2-1; D assignment may be TRBD1 or TRBD2 (5 bases each). The J call may be wrong; the DNA end is better matched by TRBJ2-7. CDR3 length: 14 residues. Looked up from germline, CDR1 is DFQATT and CDR2 is SNEGSKA (reference sequence). The CDR3 DNA is TGCAGTGCCGTCCGAGGGACGTCTGACAATGAGCAGTACTTC. This sequence encodes CSAVRGTSDNEQYF.

The rearrangement joins TRBV10-3 to TRBJ1-2, with D maybe TRBD1 (5 bases). V shed 5 bases and J shed 1 base, with 26 bases lying between them. Looked up from germline, CDR1 is ENHRY and CDR2 is SYGVKD. The CDR3 has 19 residues. The CDR3 loop is CAISPAGEVDTQINYGYTF. CDR3 nucleotides: TGTGCCATCAGTCCAGCGGGGGAGGTAGATACGCAAATTAACTATGGCTACACCTTC.

This chain links TRBV12-3 or TRBV12-4 with TRBJ2-1; TRBD1 agrees at 7 bases. V dropped 5 bases and J dropped 3; count of bases not matched to a gene: 7. The CDR3 is 15 residues long. The CDR3 is CASSPQGEFYNEQFF. In nucleotides, the CDR3 is TGTGCCAGCAGTCCCCAGGGGGAGTTCTACAATGAGCAGTTCTTC.

This clonotype was counted at least ten times. The V and J genes are TRBV2 and TRBJ2-5, with 12 bases matching TRBD2. This CDR3 has 18 residues. Germline CDR1 reads SNHLY; CDR2 reads FYNNEI. Trimming at V came to 6 bases and at J to 7 bases, leaving 18 bases not matched to a gene. In DNA, the CDR3 is TGTGCCAGCAGGCCTAGGACTAGCGGGACGACTTCTGGGGGGACCCAGTACTTC. It is translated as CASRPRTSGTTSGGTQYF.

A remark on this clonotype: One end of the junction is discordant with germline, which a read error may explain. The chain links TRBV15 to TRBJ1-5; 10 bases are a match to TRBD1. The V gene's germline CDR1 is LNHNV and CDR2 YYDKDF (reference sequence). The CDR3 is 15 amino acids. In nucleotides, the CDR3 is TGTGGCACCAGCAGAGCTGGGACAGGGGCTCAGCCCCAGCATTTT. Its translation is CGTSRAGTGAQPQHF.

This clonotype has at least ten counts. The chain combines TRBV7-2 with TRBJ2-1; 9 bases match TRBD2. The ends lost 6 bases at V and 4 bases at J; junction bases unmatched: 10. Germline CDR1 is SGHTA and CDR2 is FQGNSA. CDR3 size: 16 residues. CDR3 loop: CASRGISGGGYNEQFF. CDR3 coding DNA: TGTGCCAGCAGGGGTATTAGCGGGGGTGGATACAATGAGCAGTTCTTC.

Many counts were recorded for this clonotype. The chain has TRBV15 and TRBJ2-7, with D unresolved. This CDR3 has 14 amino acids. Germline values: CDR1 LNHNV, CDR2 YYDKDF (reference sequence). Between the trimmed V and J ends, which lost 0 bases and 4 bases, there was a span of 10 bases. The CDR3 here is CATSRDVGSYEQYF. DNA of the CDR3: TGTGCCACCAGCAGAGATGTTGGCAGTTACGAGCAGTACTTC. The whole variable domain, filled in from reference TRBV15 and TRBJ2-7, reads DAMVIQNPRYQVTQFGKPVTLSCSQTLNHNVMYWYQQKSSQAPKLLFHYYDKDFNNEADTPDNFQSRRPNTSFCFLDIRSPGLGDTAMYLCATSRDVGSYEQYFGPGTRLTVT.